The T cell receptor (beta chain) described here comes from a study of blood T cells in healthy people across ages. A second PCR of about 7 to 12 cycles used a sample-barcoded 5' primer and a J-beta primer mix. MiXCR, run by TCRdb on the 5' RACE reads, gives a single entry per CDR3 protein. The repertoire has over 600,000 distinct CDR3 sequences, roughly 56% of them found once; the top ten carry 25% to 30%. Only a few counts were recorded for this clonotype. Each donor supplied approximately 10 milliliters of peripheral blood. The clonotype comes from a man aged 35 to 55 in good health. The sample consisted of blood.

Written as DNA, the CDR3 is TGTGCCAGCAGGAGGAGCGGGAGCCCCCAAGAGACCCAGTACTTC. Translation: CASRRSGSPQETQYF. This chain links TRBV27 with TRBJ2-5, with 8 bases that match TRBD2. Germline CDR1 is MNHEY and CDR2 is SMNVEV (reference sequence). The V and J ends lost 6 bases and 1 base, in that order; junction bases with no gene match: 7. This CDR3 spans 15 amino acids.